Here is one TCR beta chain with its context. The data were obtained in a study of T cells in Graves' hyperthyroidism and ophthalmopathy. With 2 bases removed from V and 0 bases from J, the gap between germline ends came to 20 bases. This CDR3 is built from 19 residues. Germline V gene lookup returns CDR1 SGHAT and CDR2 FQNNGV. Using RNA transcripts as the source, TCR beta CDR3 regions were amplified. Primed by the HTBI set, a first-round RT-PCR was run on the TCR CDR3. TCRdb reanalysed the multiplex PCR reads using MiXCR and keeps one entry per CDR3 protein. The table lists more than 350,000 distinct CDR3 sequences, around 15% of them singletons, with roughly a fifth in the top ten. Diagnostic assessment was based on clinical symptoms, serum thyroxine and TRAb, thyroid ultrasound and orbital computed tomography.

This sequence was found in a woman in her fifties or sixties with Graves' ophthalmopathy. Sequencing was done on a sample of blood. This chain uses TRBV11-2 with TRBJ2-1; D is unresolved. The CDR3 coding sequence is TGTGCCAGCAGCTTATACGACTGGGCTCAATTAAGCTCCTACAATGAGCAGTTCTTC. This sequence encodes CASSLYDWAQLSSYNEQFF.